These 19 T cell receptor beta chains were sequenced from one sample in a study of T cell responses to AZD1222 COVID-19 vaccine. The table came from immunoSEQ multiplex PCR; TCRdb's copy has only in-frame clones and leaves some out. This sample carries 150,000 to 200,000 clones, about 91% of them seen once, and the ten largest clones take around a tenth. The specimen comprised peripheral blood, sampled 28 days after the second AZD1222 dose. The receptors were gathered from an adult who received the AZD1222 COVID-19 vaccine.

The chain carries TRBV7-9 and TRBJ2-3, with 10 bases that match TRBD2. CDR3 length: 16 amino acids. Germline-derived CDR1 and CDR2 are SEHNR and FQNEAQ (reference sequence). The J segment lost 1 base and the V segment lost 3 bases, leaving 4 bases of the junction unmatched. The CDR3 nucleotides read TGTGCCAGCAGCTTGACCGGGACTAGCGGCACAGATACGCAGTATTTT. It codes for CASSLTGTSGTDTQYF.

This clone was counted a single time. The chain uses TRBV21-1 and TRBJ2-7; the D call TRBD2 from the table was never checked on the DNA. TRBV21-1 is designated a pseudogene. The CDR3 is made up of 15 amino acids. The CDR3 sequence: CASSKGGGTAYEQYF. DNA for the CDR3: TGTGCCAGCAGCAAAGGCGGGGGGACAGCTTACGAGCAGTACTTC.

The chain has TRBV18 and TRBJ2-7, with TRBD1 matching 11 bases. Germline CDR1 KGHSH, CDR2 LQKENI. The trim removed 4 bases at V and 0 bases at J, leaving 8 bases unmatched. CDR3 length equals 17 residues. As DNA, the CDR3 is TGTGCCAGCTCACTCCTCGGACAGGGGGCCTTCTCCTACGAGCAGTACTTC. It codes for CASSLLGQGAFSYEQYF.

V gene TRBV19 combines with J gene TRBJ1-5, with D possibly being TRBD1 (5 bases). The CDR3 runs to 15 residues. V lost 9 bases and J lost 4, with 19 bases in between. CDR1 is LNHDA, CDR2 SQIVND, per germline (reference sequence). CDR3 in DNA: TGTGCCAGCACCAGGGAGGGTTATGCTAATCAGCCCCAGCATTTT. Translation gives CASTREGYANQPQHF.

Worth noting for this clone: At one end, the junction sequence differs from germline, possibly due to a read error. The gene calls are TRBV5-4 and TRBJ1-2; 7 bases are shared with TRBD1. CDR1 is SGHNT and CDR2 is YYREEE in the germline V gene (reference sequence). This CDR3 contains 15 residues. The CDR3: CASSPQGTVLGGAHF. CDR3 coding DNA: TGTGCCAGCAGCCCGCAAGGGACAGTACTAGGTGGGGCTCACTTC.

The CDR3: CASTNRGQGITGELFF. The CDR3 nucleotides are TGTGCCAGCACCAACCGAGGACAGGGAATTACCGGGGAGCTGTTTTTT. The V gene is TRBV5-6, the J gene TRBJ2-2, with 8 bases fitting TRBD1. Germline V gene lookup returns CDR1 SGHDT and CDR2 YYEEEE. V trimming: 6 bases; J trimming: 5 bases; junction bases outside the gene matches: 12. The CDR3 has 16 amino acids.

The chain uses TRBV19 and TRBJ2-7, with D unresolved. The V end was cut by 3 bases, the J end by 2 bases, with 11 bases between. From germline, CDR1 is LNHDA and CDR2 SQIVND (reference sequence). CDR3 length equals 14 residues. The CDR3 DNA follows: TGTGCCAGTAGTATCTCGGGTGGTCCCTACGAGCAGTACTTC. It codes for CASSISGGPYEQYF.

V is TRBV14 and J is TRBJ2-7, with TRBD1 identical over 8 bases. CDR1 and CDR2 from the germline V gene are SGHDN and FVKESK. This CDR3 is 15 amino acids long. Losses at the gene ends were 1 base for V and 2 bases for J; bases not matched to a gene: 4. The CDR3 sequence: CASSQARQGPYEQYF. CDR3 in DNA: TGTGCCAGCAGCCAAGCCAGACAGGGGCCCTACGAGCAGTACTTC.

This clone was seen just once. V and J are TRBV7-9 and TRBJ2-1, with D perhaps being TRBD1 or TRBD2 (5 bases each). The CDR3 is 15 amino acids. V dropped 2 bases and J dropped 3 bases, with 11 bases sitting between them. The germline V gene encodes CDR1 SEHNR and CDR2 FQNEAQ (reference sequence). This chain's CDR3 is CASSLYGADYNEQFF. The CDR3 bases are TGTGCCAGCAGCTTATACGGGGCGGACTACAATGAGCAGTTCTTC.

This rearrangement joins TRBV5-1 to TRBJ1-6; 7 bases are a match to TRBD1. CDR3 length: 15 residues. Trimming at V came to 4 bases and at J to 9 bases, leaving 10 bases not matched to a gene. The germline gives CDR1 SGHRS, CDR2 YFSETQ. CDR3 coding DNA: TGCGCCAGCAGCGACCAAGGGGGCCGGGGTTCACCCCTCCACTTT. The encoded protein is CASSDQGGRGSPLHF.

This clone came up a few times. The CDR3 region is CASSQFGTGGTEAFF. DNA for the CDR3: TGTGCCAGCAGTCAATTCGGGACAGGGGGCACTGAAGCTTTCTTT. This chain connects TRBV7-9 to TRBJ1-1, with 11 positions matching TRBD1. CDR1 is SEHNR and CDR2 is FQNEAQ in the germline V gene (reference sequence). V shed 6 bases, J shed 4 bases, and the junction held 7 bases outside the gene matches. The length of the CDR3 is 15 residues.

This chain connects TRBV7-6 to TRBJ2-1, with 8 positions matching TRBD2. The CDR3 is 16 residues long. J lost 0 bases, V lost 9 bases, and 10 bases had no gene match. Germline CDR1 reads SGHVS; CDR2 reads FNYEAQ. The CDR3 DNA reads TGTGCCAGTCAAGATAGCGGGGCTAGCTCCTACAATGAGCAGTTCTTC. This gives the protein CASQDSGASSYNEQFF. The full variable domain, rest sourced from reference TRBV7-6 and TRBJ2-1, is GAGVSQSPRYKVTKRGQDVALRCDPISGHVSLYWYRQALGQGPEFLTYFNYEAQQDKSGLPNDRFSAERPEGSISTLTIQRTEQRDSAMYRCASQDSGASSYNEQFFGPGTRLTVL.

The chain employs TRBV3-1 (or the pseudogene TRBV3-2) and TRBJ2-2, with TRBD2 as a possible D gene (5 bases). Trimming pared 1 base from V and 7 bases from J, leaving 10 bases between. Germline lookup yields CDR1 LGHDT and CDR2 YNNKEL (reference sequence). The CDR3 spans 14 residues. The CDR3 sequence: CASSQVRVGGELFF. CDR3 DNA sequence: TGTGCCAGCAGCCAAGTGAGGGTTGGCGGGGAGCTGTTTTTT.

V gene TRBV27 combines with J gene TRBJ1-1, with 8 bases matching TRBD1. Germline V gene lookup returns CDR1 MNHEY and CDR2 SMNVEV (reference sequence). The CDR3 contains 14 residues. The V segment lost 2 bases and the J segment 5 bases; nucleotides outside the gene matches: 4. The CDR3 loop is CASSLQGARTEAFF. The CDR3 coding sequence is TGTGCCAGCAGTTTACAGGGGGCGCGGACTGAAGCTTTCTTT.

This chain links TRBV7-2 with TRBJ1-2; TRBD1 agrees at 8 bases. The germline V gene has CDR1 SGHTA and CDR2 FQGNSA. V lost 2 bases to trimming and J lost 2 bases; unmatched junction nucleotides: 7. This CDR3 has 16 amino acids. This CDR3 is CASSLYPPGGNYGYTF. For the CDR3, the DNA is TGTGCCAGCAGCTTATACCCGCCAGGGGGCAACTATGGCTACACCTTC. The full variable domain, rest sourced from reference TRBV7-2 and TRBJ1-2, is GAGVSQSPSNKVTEKGKDVELRCDPISGHTALYWYRQSLGQGLEFLIYFQGNSAPDKSGLPSDRFSAERTGGSVSTLTIQRTQQEDSAVYLCASSLYPPGGNYGYTFGSGTRLTVV.

The rearrangement joins TRBV11-2 to TRBJ2-7; D ambiguous. V lost 2 bases, J lost 0 bases, and 5 bases lay in between. This CDR3 is built from 13 residues. Germline values: CDR1 SGHAT, CDR2 FQNNGV. Here the CDR3 reads CASSLTDSYEQYF. The CDR3 DNA reads as TGTGCCAGCAGCTTAACGGACTCCTACGAGCAGTACTTC. Filled out from reference TRBV11-2 and TRBJ2-7, the complete variable domain reads EAGVAQSPRYKIIEKRQSVAFWCNPISGHATLYWYQQILGQGPKLLIQFQNNGVVDDSQLPKDRFSAERLKGVDSTLKIQPAKLEDSAVYLCASSLTDSYEQYFGPGTRLTVT.

This rearrangement joins TRBV19 to TRBJ1-2; D ambiguous. The CDR3 has 14 amino acids. CDR1 and CDR2 (germline): LNHDA, SQIVND (reference sequence). V was cut by 5 bases and J by 7 bases, with 17 bases left in between. This CDR3 reads CASSAGRSSFGYTF. The CDR3 bases are TGTGCCAGTAGTGCGGGCAGGTCTTCGTTTGGCTACACCTTC.

In its sample, this clone was seen once. The V gene is TRBV2, the J gene TRBJ2-2; 10 bases agree with TRBD2. This CDR3 is 16 amino acids long. CDR1 SNHLY and CDR2 FYNNEI come from the germline V gene. The V gene end was trimmed by 3 bases and the J gene end by 7 bases; junction bases not matched to a gene: 8. CDR3 coding DNA: TGTGCCAGCAGTGACCCAAGCGGGGGGGCTAACGGGGAGCTGTTTTTT. This encodes CASSDPSGGANGELFF.

This chain joins TRBV12-2 and TRBJ2-3. TRBV12-2 is a listed pseudogene. The CDR3 contains 16 residues. The CDR3 bases are TGTGCAAGTCGCTTACTGCGTTCGGGCTGCACAGATACGCAGTATTTT. Translated, it gives CASRLLRSGCTDTQYF.